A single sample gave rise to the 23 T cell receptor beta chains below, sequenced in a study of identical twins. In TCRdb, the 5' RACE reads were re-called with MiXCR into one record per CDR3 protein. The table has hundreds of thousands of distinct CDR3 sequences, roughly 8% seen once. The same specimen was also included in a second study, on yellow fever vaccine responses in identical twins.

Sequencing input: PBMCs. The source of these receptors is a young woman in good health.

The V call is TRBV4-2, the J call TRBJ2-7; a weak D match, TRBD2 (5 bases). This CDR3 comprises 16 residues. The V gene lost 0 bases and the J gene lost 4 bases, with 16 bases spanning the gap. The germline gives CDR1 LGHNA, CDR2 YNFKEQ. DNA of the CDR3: TGTGCCAGCAGCCAAGAAGGTTTTGGGGAGTGGTACGAGCAGTACTTC. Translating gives CASSQEGFGEWYEQYF.

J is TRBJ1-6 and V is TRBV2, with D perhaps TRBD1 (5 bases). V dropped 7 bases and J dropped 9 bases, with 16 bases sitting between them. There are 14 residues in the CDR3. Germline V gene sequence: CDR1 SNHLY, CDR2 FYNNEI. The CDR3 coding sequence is TGTGCCAGCATAGGGAAAGGGGACGGTTCACCCCTCCACTTT. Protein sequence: CASIGKGDGSPLHF.

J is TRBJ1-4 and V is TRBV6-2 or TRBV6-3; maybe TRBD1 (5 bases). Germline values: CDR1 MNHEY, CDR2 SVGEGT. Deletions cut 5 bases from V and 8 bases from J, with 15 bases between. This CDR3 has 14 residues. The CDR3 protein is CASSRTEGYEKLFF. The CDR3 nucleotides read TGTGCCAGCAGTCGGACGGAGGGGTACGAAAAACTGTTTTTT.

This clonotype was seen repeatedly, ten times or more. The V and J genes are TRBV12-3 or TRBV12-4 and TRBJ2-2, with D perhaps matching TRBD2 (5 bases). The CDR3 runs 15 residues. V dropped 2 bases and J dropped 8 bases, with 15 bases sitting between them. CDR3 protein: CASSLLPGDVGELFF. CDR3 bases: TGTGCCAGCAGTTTACTCCCCGGGGATGTTGGGGAGCTGTTTTTT.

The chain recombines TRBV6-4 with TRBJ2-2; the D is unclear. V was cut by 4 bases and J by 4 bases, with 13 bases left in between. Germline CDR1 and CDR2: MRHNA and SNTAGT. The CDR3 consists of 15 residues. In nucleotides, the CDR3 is TGTGCCAGCAGTGCCCTCGGGTCTTCCACCGGGGAGCTGTTTTTT. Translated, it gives CASSALGSSTGELFF.

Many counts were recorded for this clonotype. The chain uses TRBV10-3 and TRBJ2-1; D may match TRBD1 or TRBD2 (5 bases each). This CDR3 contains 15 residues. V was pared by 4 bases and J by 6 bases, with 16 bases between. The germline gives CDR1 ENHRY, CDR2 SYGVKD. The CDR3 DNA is TGTGCCATCAGTGCGAGGGGCACCCAGACCAATGAGCAGTTCTTC. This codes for CAISARGTQTNEQFF.

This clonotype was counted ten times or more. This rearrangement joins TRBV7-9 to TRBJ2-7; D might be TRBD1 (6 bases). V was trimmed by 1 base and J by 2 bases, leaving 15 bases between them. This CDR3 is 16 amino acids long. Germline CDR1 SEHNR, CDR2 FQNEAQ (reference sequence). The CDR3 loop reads CASSLGGDRPTYEQYF. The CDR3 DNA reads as TGTGCCAGCAGCTTAGGCGGTGACAGGCCAACCTACGAGCAGTACTTC.

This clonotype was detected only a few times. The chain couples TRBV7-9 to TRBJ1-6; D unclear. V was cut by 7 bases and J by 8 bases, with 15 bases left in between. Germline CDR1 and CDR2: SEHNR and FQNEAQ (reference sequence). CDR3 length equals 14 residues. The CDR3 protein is CASNPLTQDSPLHF. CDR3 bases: TGTGCCAGCAACCCTTTAACCCAGGATTCACCCCTCCACTTT.

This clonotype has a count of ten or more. CDR3 sequence (DNA): TGTGCCAGCAGTTTGGGCCTCGGCTCCTACGAGCAGTACTTC. It specifies CASSLGLGSYEQYF. This sequence joins TRBV27 and TRBJ2-7; D is uncertain. V lost 3 bases, J lost 0 bases, and 9 bases lay in between. This CDR3 is 14 amino acids long. CDR1 MNHEY and CDR2 SMNVEV come from the germline V gene (reference sequence).

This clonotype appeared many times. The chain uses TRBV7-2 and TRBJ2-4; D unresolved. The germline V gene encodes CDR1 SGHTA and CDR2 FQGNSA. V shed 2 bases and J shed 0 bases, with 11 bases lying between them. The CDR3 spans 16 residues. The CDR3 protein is CASSLRQALAKNIQYF. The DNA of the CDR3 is TGTGCCAGCAGCTTAAGGCAGGCCTTAGCCAAAAACATTCAGTACTTC.

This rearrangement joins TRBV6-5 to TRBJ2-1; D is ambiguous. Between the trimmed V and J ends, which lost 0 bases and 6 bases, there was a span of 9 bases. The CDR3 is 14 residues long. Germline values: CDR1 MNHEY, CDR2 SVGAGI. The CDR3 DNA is TGTGCCAGCAGTTACTCAGGACCCTTCAATGAGCAGTTCTTC. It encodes CASSYSGPFNEQFF.

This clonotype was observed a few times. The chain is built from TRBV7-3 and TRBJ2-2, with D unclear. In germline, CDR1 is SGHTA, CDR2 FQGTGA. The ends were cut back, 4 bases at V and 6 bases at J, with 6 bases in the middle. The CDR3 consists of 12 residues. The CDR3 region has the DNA TGTGCCAGCAGCTCGGTTTCCGGGGAGCTGTTTTTT. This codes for CASSSVSGELFF. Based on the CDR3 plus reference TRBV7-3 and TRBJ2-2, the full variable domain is GAGVSQTPSNKVTEKGKYVELRCDPISGHTALYWYRQSLGQGPEFLIYFQGTGAADDSGLPNDRFFAVRPEGSVSTLKIQRTERGDSAVYLCASSSVSGELFFGEGSRLTVL.

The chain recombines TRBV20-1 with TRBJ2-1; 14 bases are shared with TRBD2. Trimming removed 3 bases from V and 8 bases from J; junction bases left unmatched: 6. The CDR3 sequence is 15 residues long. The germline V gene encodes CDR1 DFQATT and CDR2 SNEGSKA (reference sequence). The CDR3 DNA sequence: TGCAGTGCTAGGGGACTAGCGGGAGTGGTTTATGAGCAGTTCTTC. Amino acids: CSARGLAGVVYEQFF.

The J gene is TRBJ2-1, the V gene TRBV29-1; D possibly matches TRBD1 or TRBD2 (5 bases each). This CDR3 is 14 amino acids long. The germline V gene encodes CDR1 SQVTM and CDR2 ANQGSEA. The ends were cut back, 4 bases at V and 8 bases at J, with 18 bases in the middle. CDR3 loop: CSVVPPGRPDEQFF. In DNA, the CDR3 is TGCAGCGTTGTTCCCCCGGGGCGACCCGATGAGCAGTTCTTC.

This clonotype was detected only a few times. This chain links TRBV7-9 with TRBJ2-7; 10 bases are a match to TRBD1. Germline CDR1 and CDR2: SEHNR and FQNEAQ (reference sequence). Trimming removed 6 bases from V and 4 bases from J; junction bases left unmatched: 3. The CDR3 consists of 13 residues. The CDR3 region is CASRTGGRYEQYF. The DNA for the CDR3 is TGTGCCAGCAGGACAGGGGGCCGGTACGAGCAGTACTTC.

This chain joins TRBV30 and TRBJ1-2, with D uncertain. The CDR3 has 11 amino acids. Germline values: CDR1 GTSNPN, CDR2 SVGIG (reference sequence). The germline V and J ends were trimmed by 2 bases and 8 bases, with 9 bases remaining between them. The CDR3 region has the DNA TGTGCCTGGAGTCAAGCGGAGGGCTACACCTTC. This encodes CAWSQAEGYTF.

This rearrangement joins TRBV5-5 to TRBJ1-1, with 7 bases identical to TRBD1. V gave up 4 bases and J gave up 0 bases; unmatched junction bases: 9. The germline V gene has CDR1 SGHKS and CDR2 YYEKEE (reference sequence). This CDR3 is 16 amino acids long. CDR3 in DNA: TGTGCCAGCAGCCATACGCCGGGACAGCTGAACACTGAAGCTTTCTTT. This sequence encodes CASSHTPGQLNTEAFF. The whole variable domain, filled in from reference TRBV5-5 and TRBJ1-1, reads DAGVTQSPTHLIKTRGQQVTLRCSPISGHKSVSWYQQVLGQGPQFIFQYYEKEERGRGNFPDRFSARQFPNYSSELNVNALLLGDSALYLCASSHTPGQLNTEAFFGQGTRLTVV.

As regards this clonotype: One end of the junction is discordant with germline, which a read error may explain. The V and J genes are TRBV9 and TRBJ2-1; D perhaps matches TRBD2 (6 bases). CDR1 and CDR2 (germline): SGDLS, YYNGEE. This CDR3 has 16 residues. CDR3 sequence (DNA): TGTGCCAGCACCGTAGTGGCGGGGTCCCATTACAATGAGCAGTTCTTC. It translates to CASTVVAGSHYNEQFF.

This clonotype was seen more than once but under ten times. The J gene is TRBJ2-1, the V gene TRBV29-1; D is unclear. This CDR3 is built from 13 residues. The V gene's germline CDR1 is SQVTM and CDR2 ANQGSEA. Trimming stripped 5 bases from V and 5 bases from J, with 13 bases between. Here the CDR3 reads CSVLPDTDNEQFF. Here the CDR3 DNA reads TGCAGCGTTTTGCCCGACACCGACAATGAGCAGTTCTTC.

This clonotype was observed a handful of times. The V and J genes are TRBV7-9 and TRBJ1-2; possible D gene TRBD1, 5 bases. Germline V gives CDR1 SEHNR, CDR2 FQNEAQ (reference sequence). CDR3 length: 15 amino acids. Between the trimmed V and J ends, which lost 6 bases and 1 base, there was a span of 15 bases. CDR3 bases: TGTGCCAGCAGAGGACGGGACGGCCATAACTATGGCTACACCTTC. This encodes CASRGRDGHNYGYTF.

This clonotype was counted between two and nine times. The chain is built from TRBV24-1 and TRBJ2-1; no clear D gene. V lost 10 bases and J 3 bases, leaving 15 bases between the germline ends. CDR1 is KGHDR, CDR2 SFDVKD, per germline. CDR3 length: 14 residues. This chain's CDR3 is CATQTDGNYNEQFF. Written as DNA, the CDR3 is TGTGCCACGCAAACGGACGGAAACTACAATGAGCAGTTCTTC.

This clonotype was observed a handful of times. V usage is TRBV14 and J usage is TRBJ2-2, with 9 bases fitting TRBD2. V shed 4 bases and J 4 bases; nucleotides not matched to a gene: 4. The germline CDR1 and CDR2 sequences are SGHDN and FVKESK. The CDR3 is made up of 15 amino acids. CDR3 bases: TGTGCCAGCAGCCCGGGACTAGCTATCACCGGGGAGCTGTTTTTT. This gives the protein CASSPGLAITGELFF.

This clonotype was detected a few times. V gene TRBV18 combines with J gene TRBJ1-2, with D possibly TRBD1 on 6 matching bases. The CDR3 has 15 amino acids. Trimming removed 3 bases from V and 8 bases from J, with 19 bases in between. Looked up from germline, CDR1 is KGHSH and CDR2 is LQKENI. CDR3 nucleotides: TGTGCCAGCTCACCGGAAACACAGGGACTGGAGGGCTACACCTTC. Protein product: CASSPETQGLEGYTF.